A single sample is the source of the 5 T cell receptor beta chains below, sequenced in a study of T cell responses to AZD1222 COVID-19 vaccine. Clones were read by immunoSEQ multiplex PCR, and TCRdb kept only the in-frame ones, dropping some. The sample shows about 76,000 clones, over 75% of them seen only once. The source material was peripheral blood, sampled on day 0 of AZD1222 vaccination. The receptors originated from an adult in good health.

The chain recombines TRBV3-1 (or the pseudogene TRBV3-2) with TRBJ2-3, with D unresolved. V lost 1 base and J lost 0, with 11 bases in between. Germline V gene lookup returns CDR1 LGHDT and CDR2 YNNKEL (reference sequence). This CDR3 comprises 16 residues. In DNA, the CDR3 is TGTGCCAGCAGCCAAGTCTCCCCGACGAGCACAGATACGCAGTATTTT. Encoded protein: CASSQVSPTSTDTQYF.

This clone was counted a single time. The chain links TRBV30 to TRBJ2-7, with D possibly TRBD2 on 6 matching bases. The CDR3 runs to 15 residues. V lost 0 bases, J lost 2 bases, and 14 bases lay in between. Germline lookup yields CDR1 GTSNPN and CDR2 SVGIG (reference sequence). The CDR3, as DNA: TGTGCCTGGAGTGTCGGGCTTCGCGGGGCCTACGAGCAGTACTTC. This translates into CAWSVGLRGAYEQYF.

This clone has a handful of counts. The chain is built from TRBV2 and TRBJ2-7; tentatively, D is TRBD1 or TRBD2 (5 bases each). CDR1 and CDR2 from the germline V gene are SNHLY and FYNNEI. The CDR3 spans 14 residues. The V end was cut by 3 bases, the J end by 2 bases, with 11 bases between. The CDR3 nucleotides read TGTGCCAGCAGTGAGAATAGGGACGCCTACGAGCAGTACGTC. It yields the protein CASSENRDAYEQYV.

The gene calls are TRBV7-7 and TRBJ2-2, with D possibly matching TRBD1 (6 bases). The CDR3 length is 16 residues. The V end was cut by 0 bases, the J end by 3 bases, with 11 bases between. Germline CDR1 reads SSHAT; CDR2 reads FNYEAQ (reference sequence). For the CDR3, the DNA is TGTGCCAGCAGCTTAGCGGGGACACCTGACACCGGGGAGCTGTTTTTT. It codes for CASSLAGTPDTGELFF.

The chain carries TRBV11-2 and TRBJ2-7; TRBD2 agrees at 13 bases. J gave up 3 bases and V 5 bases, and 7 bases lay outside the gene matches. Germline V lookup: CDR1 SGHAT, CDR2 FQNNGV. This CDR3 is built from 16 residues. CDR3 sequence reads: CASSRTGTSGDYEQYF. Here the CDR3 DNA reads TGTGCCAGCAGCCGAACCGGGACTAGCGGGGACTACGAGCAGTACTTC.